The rows below give T cell receptor beta chains drawn from one sample of a study of cytomegalovirus exposure and HLA in healthy donors. Sequencing was performed with immunoSEQ multiplex PCR; in TCRdb, only in-frame clones are kept and a portion is missing. The profile shows more than 95,000 clones, around 73% of them singletons. The sequencing sample was made of PBMCs. The receptors come from a woman aged 40 to 49 in good health and CMV-seronegative. Each CDR3 is given with its conserved first and last residue. D genes are given only for firm matches. A clone size is listed for some rows: how often the clone was seen (once, few, many), or a class if it is expanded.

clone_size: NA; j_call: TRBJ1-5; cdr3_length: 16; d_call: NA; v_call: TRBV5-1; cdr3_nt: TGCGCCAGCAGCTTGGAAGCAAGCCCTAGCAATCAGCCCCAGCATTTT; cdr3_aa: CASSLEASPSNQPQHF
clone_size: NA; j_call: TRBJ1-3; cdr3_length: 16; d_call: NA; v_call: TRBV6-5; cdr3_nt: TGTGCCAGCAGTTACTCACCCCCCTACGCTGGAAACACCATATATTTT; cdr3_aa: CASSYSPPYAGNTIYF
clone_size: NA; j_call: TRBJ2-1; cdr3_length: 16; d_call: TRBD2; v_call: TRBV2; cdr3_nt: TGTGCCAGCAGTTTGTCTAGCGGGAGCTCCTACAATGAGCAGTTCTTC; cdr3_aa: CASSLSSGSSYNEQFF
clone_size: NA; j_call: TRBJ2-2; cdr3_length: 15; d_call: TRBD2; v_call: TRBV6-1; cdr3_nt: TGTGCCAGCAGTCTTAGCGGGAGGGTAACCGGGGAGCTGTTTTTT; cdr3_aa: CASSLSGRVTGELFF
clone_size: NA; j_call: TRBJ1-1; cdr3_length: 17; d_call: NA; v_call: TRBV29-1; cdr3_nt: TGCAGCGTTGCGCGCATCCAAGACGGGGGGATGAACACTGAAGCTTTCTTT; cdr3_aa: CSVARIQDGGMNTEAFF
clone_size: NA; j_call: TRBJ2-7; cdr3_length: 12; d_call: NA; v_call: TRBV7-2; cdr3_nt: TGTGCCAGCAGCTTAGAGGTGGGCGAGCAGTACTTC; cdr3_aa: CASSLEVGEQYF
clone_size: NA; j_call: TRBJ2-1; cdr3_length: 19; d_call: NA; v_call: TRBV9; cdr3_nt: TGTGCCAGCAGCGTACCCGCCGTCCCCGACCGGAGCTCCTACAATGAGCAGTTCTTC; cdr3_aa: CASSVPAVPDRSSYNEQFF
clone_size: NA; j_call: TRBJ2-3; cdr3_length: 15; d_call: TRBD1; v_call: TRBV28; cdr3_nt: TGTGCCAGCAGTTTACGACAGGGTAGCACAGATACGCAGTATTTT; cdr3_aa: CASSLRQGSTDTQYF
clone_size: NA; j_call: TRBJ2-7; cdr3_length: 14; d_call: NA; v_call: TRBV27; cdr3_nt: TGTGCCCGCCTAAGGGGAATTCTCTCCTACGAGCAGTACTTC; cdr3_aa: CARLRGILSYEQYF
clone_size: NA; j_call: TRBJ2-7; cdr3_length: 14; d_call: NA; v_call: TRBV6-6; cdr3_nt: TGTGCCAGCAGTTCCCGGACAGCCTCCTACGAGCAGTACTTC; cdr3_aa: CASSSRTASYEQYF
clone_size: NA; j_call: TRBJ2-6; cdr3_length: 18; d_call: TRBD2; v_call: TRBV28; cdr3_nt: TGTGCCAGCAGTTTGCGTCTAGCGGGGATCTCTGGGGCCAACGTCCTGACTTTC; cdr3_aa: CASSLRLAGISGANVLTF
clone_size: NA; j_call: TRBJ2-5; cdr3_length: 11; d_call: NA; v_call: TRBV29-1; cdr3_nt: TGCAGCGTCCAGGACTCGGGGACCCAGTACTTC; cdr3_aa: CSVQDSGTQYF
clone_size: NA; j_call: TRBJ1-2; cdr3_length: 15; d_call: TRBD1; v_call: TRBV29-1; cdr3_nt: TGCAGCGTTGGTAAAGGGACAGGGGAGAAATATGGCTACACCTTC; cdr3_aa: CSVGKGTGEKYGYTF
clone_size: NA; j_call: TRBJ2-7; cdr3_length: 16; d_call: NA; v_call: TRBV28; cdr3_nt: TGTGCCAGCAGTTTACTTCTCTGGGGCAGGGACTACGAGCAGTACTTC; cdr3_aa: CASSLLLWGRDYEQYF
clone_size: NA; j_call: TRBJ1-4; cdr3_length: 15; d_call: NA; v_call: TRBV6-5; cdr3_nt: TGTGCCAGCAGTTACCGCCGGGGGGCTAATGAAAAACTGTTTTTT; cdr3_aa: CASSYRRGANEKLFF
clone_size: NA; j_call: TRBJ1-3; cdr3_length: 12; d_call: NA; v_call: TRBV18; cdr3_nt: TGTGCCAGCTCACCCCAGGAAAACGCCATATATTTT; cdr3_aa: CASSPQENAIYF
clone_size: NA; j_call: TRBJ1-1; cdr3_length: 13; d_call: NA; v_call: TRBV18; cdr3_nt: TGTGCCAGCTCCCCCGACAGTTACACTGAAGCTTTCTTT; cdr3_aa: CASSPDSYTEAFF
clone_size: few; j_call: TRBJ1-6; cdr3_length: 14; d_call: TRBD1; v_call: TRBV6-5; cdr3_nt: TGTGCCAGCAGCCTGACAGGGTATAATTCACCCCTCCACTTT; cdr3_aa: CASSLTGYNSPLHF
clone_size: NA; j_call: TRBJ2-1; cdr3_length: 15; d_call: TRBD2; v_call: TRBV4-2; cdr3_nt: TGTGCCAGCAGCCAAGGAAGCGGGAGGGGAAATGAGCAGTTCTTC; cdr3_aa: CASSQGSGRGNEQFF
clone_size: NA; j_call: TRBJ1-1; cdr3_length: 13; d_call: NA; v_call: TRBV2; cdr3_nt: TGTGCCAGCAGTGATCTCCGGATCGGGTCAGCTTTCTTT; cdr3_aa: CASSDLRIGSAFF
clone_size: NA; j_call: TRBJ2-7; cdr3_length: 16; d_call: TRBD1; v_call: TRBV14; cdr3_nt: TGTGCCAGCAGCCAAGATTCCCGGACAGGGACCTACGAGCAGTACTTC; cdr3_aa: CASSQDSRTGTYEQYF